Listed below are T cell receptor beta chains from one sample, sequenced in a study of T-cell memory formation after mild COVID-19. TCRdb reprocessed the 5' RACE reads via MiXCR and lists one record per CDR3 protein. The sample carries under 600,000 distinct CDR3 sequences, about 20% recorded once. Material for sequencing was PBMCs or a T cell subset sorted from them (not recorded which). Receptors were obtained from an adult woman who had mild COVID-19 (a few samples of this study predate the infection). Cell type and time point are not known. Both conserved end residues are part of each CDR3. A D gene is named only where the DNA matches it firmly. Only part of the rows carry a size: once, few, many, or a class if the clone is expanded.

J gene | clone size | D gene | V gene | CDR3 DNA | CDR3 protein
TRBJ2-5 | NA | TRBD1 | TRBV12-3/TRBV12-4 | TGTGCCAGCAGTCCGCTGGACAGGCCCCAAGAGACCCAGTACTTC | CASSPLDRPQETQYF
TRBJ2-3 | NA | NA | TRBV5-1 | TGCGCCAGCAGCTTGGGAAGGTCCAGGTCCGCAGATACGCAGTATTTT | CASSLGRSRSADTQYF
TRBJ2-1 | few | NA | TRBV7-8 | TGTGCCAGCAGCCGTGGGACAATTGATGAGCAGTTCTTC | CASSRGTIDEQFF
TRBJ1-4 | few | NA | TRBV14 | TGTGCCAGCAGCCATGGGACACCAGGTTCCCAAAAACTGTTTTTT | CASSHGTPGSQKLFF
TRBJ2-7 | NA | TRBD2 | TRBV20-1 | TGCAGTGCTGAAGCGGGAGGGCCCCACGAGCAGTACTTC | CSAEAGGPHEQYF
TRBJ2-2 | NA | NA | TRBV7-3 | TGTGCCAGCAGCTGGGACGGTCCCACCGGGGAGCTGTTTTTT | CASSWDGPTGELFF
TRBJ2-2 | NA | NA | TRBV7-2 | TGTGCCGGCAGCCCTGCTCAGGGAGGGGAGCTGTTTTTT | CAGSPAQGGELFF
TRBJ1-2 | few | TRBD1 | TRBV5-1 | TGCGCCAGCAGCTGGGACCCGGGACAGGGACTTAATGGCTACACCTTC | CASSWDPGQGLNGYTF
TRBJ2-1 | NA | TRBD1 | TRBV7-9 | TGTGCCAGCACGGGACAGGGGCTCTACAATGAGCAGTTCTTC | CASTGQGLYNEQFF
TRBJ2-3 | NA | TRBD2 | TRBV7-3 | TGTGCCAGCAGCCTAGGACTAGCGGGAGTGTGGGCAGATACGCAGTATTTT | CASSLGLAGVWADTQYF
TRBJ1-1 | few | NA | TRBV6-2/TRBV6-3 | TGTGCCAGCAGTTACCCCGTCCTTGGCGGCCCGAACACTGAAGCTTTCTTT | CASSYPVLGGPNTEAFF
TRBJ2-1 | few | TRBD1 | TRBV5-1 | TGCGCCAGCAGCTCCGGGACAGGGGGCAAGAATGAGCAGTTCTTC | CASSSGTGGKNEQFF
TRBJ2-7 | few | TRBD1 | TRBV12-3/TRBV12-4 | TGTGCCAGCAGTCGGGACAGGGGGATAGACGAGCAGTACTTC | CASSRDRGIDEQYF
TRBJ1-1 | NA | NA | TRBV7-8 | TGTGCCAGCAGCTTATTTGGGGAGGTGAACACTGAAGCTTTCTTT | CASSLFGEVNTEAFF
TRBJ1-6 | few | TRBD1 | TRBV9 | TGTGCCAGCAGCGTAGGCTCGGGGACAGGAGAATCACCCCTCCACTTT | CASSVGSGTGESPLHF
TRBJ1-2 | few | NA | TRBV7-2 | TGTGCCAGCAGCTTAGGAACAGGAACTACTGGCTACACCTTC | CASSLGTGTTGYTF
TRBJ2-5 | few | TRBD2 | TRBV4-3 | TGCGCCAGCAGCCAAGACGTAGCGGGAGTGGGAGAGACCCAGTACTTC | CASSQDVAGVGETQYF
TRBJ1-2 | NA | NA | TRBV28 | TGTGCCAGCAGATTTAATGGCTACACCTTC | CASRFNGYTF
TRBJ2-5 | once | TRBD1 | TRBV11-3 | TGTGCCAGCAGGAACCGGGACAGGGGGAGGCAAGAGACCCAGTACTTC | CASRNRDRGRQETQYF
TRBJ2-1 | few | TRBD2 | TRBV5-1 | TGCGCCAGCAGCTCGGGGTTGACTAGCGGGAGAAATGAGCAGTTCTTC | CASSSGLTSGRNEQFF
TRBJ2-3 | NA | TRBD2 | TRBV6-2/TRBV6-3 | TGTGCCAGCAGTCTTAGCGGGAGAGCTGATACGCAGTATTTT | CASSLSGRADTQYF
TRBJ1-1 | NA | NA | TRBV5-1 | TGCGCCAGCAGACCGAGACAGACGAACACTGAAGCTTTCTTT | CASRPRQTNTEAFF
TRBJ2-6 | NA | TRBD2 | TRBV12-3/TRBV12-4 | TGTGCCAGCAGTTCGACTAGCGGGAGGGCTTCTGGGGCCAACGTCCTGACTTTC | CASSSTSGRASGANVLTF
TRBJ2-1 | NA | NA | TRBV25-1 | TGTGCCAGCAGTGACAGGGCCAAAAATGAGCAGTTCTTC | CASSDRAKNEQFF
TRBJ2-1 | NA | NA | TRBV12-5 | TGTGCTAGTGGTTTGGATGGCGGGATTTACAATGAGCAGTTCTTC | CASGLDGGIYNEQFF
TRBJ1-1 | NA | NA | TRBV5-4 | TGTGCCAGCAGCTCGGATGACACTGAAGCTTTCTTT | CASSSDDTEAFF
TRBJ1-6 | NA | TRBD1 | TRBV4-1 | TGCGCCAGCAGTCAGGGGGGCCTCTCCTATAATTCACCCCTCCACTTT | CASSQGGLSYNSPLHF
TRBJ1-2 | many | NA | TRBV5-1 | TGCGCCAGCAGCTTGGTTGTGGGGGGCTATGGCTACACCTTC | CASSLVVGGYGYTF
TRBJ2-7 | NA | NA | TRBV10-2 | TGCGCCAGCAGAGTGGGGAGCTCCTACGAGCAGTACTTC | CASRVGSSYEQYF
TRBJ2-1 | NA | TRBD2 | TRBV20-1 | TGCAGTGCTAGACCCCGCCGCCGTTCCTGGCGGGAGAGCAATGAGCAGTTCTTC | CSARPRRRSWRESNEQFF
TRBJ2-2 | NA | NA | TRBV19 | TGTGCCAGCGGGAGCCATCTCACCGGGGAGCTGTTTTTT | CASGSHLTGELFF
TRBJ2-5 | few | NA | TRBV2 | TGTGCCAGCAGTAGGTTGTCGGTCCAAGAGACCCAGTACTTC | CASSRLSVQETQYF
TRBJ2-5 | NA | TRBD2 | TRBV2 | TGTGCCAGCAACCCAGCGGGGGGCAAGGGAGAGACCCAGTACTTC | CASNPAGGKGETQYF
TRBJ1-1 | few | NA | TRBV7-6 | TGTGCCAGCAGCTTCCCCGGGGGGAGTGAGGCGGGATCGGACACTGAAGCTTTCTTT | CASSFPGGSEAGSDTEAFF
TRBJ2-3 | few | NA | TRBV7-2 | TGTGCCAGCAGCTTAGATGCGGTTAGGGGAGGTCAGTATTTT | CASSLDAVRGGQYF
TRBJ2-1 | many | NA | TRBV20-1 | TGCAGTGCTAGCGGATTGATAAGGGGATCATCAGGGAATGAGCAGTTCTTC | CSASGLIRGSSGNEQFF
TRBJ2-3 | few | TRBD1 | TRBV12-3/TRBV12-4 | TGTGCCAGCGCTAGGGACAGGGGAACAGATACGCAGTATTTT | CASARDRGTDTQYF
TRBJ2-7 | NA | TRBD1 | TRBV3-1 | TGTGCCAGCAGCCAAGATCCGGACAGGGCAGGGCAGTACTTC | CASSQDPDRAGQYF
TRBJ2-7 | few | NA | TRBV4-3 | TGCGCCAGCAGCCAAGGTGAAGCAGGCTCCTACGAGCAGTACTTC | CASSQGEAGSYEQYF
TRBJ2-5 | NA | TRBD1 | TRBV7-9 | TGTGCCAGCAGCCGAAGAAGGACAGGGGAGACCCAGTACTTC | CASSRRRTGETQYF
TRBJ1-1 | few | NA | TRBV7-6 | TGTGCCAGCAGCCCCGGGGGGGTCACTGAAGCTTTCTTT | CASSPGGVTEAFF
TRBJ2-1 | NA | TRBD2 | TRBV5-1 | TGCGCCAGCAGCCCTGGTCTTATAGCGGGAGGGGTCAATGAGCAGTTCTTC | CASSPGLIAGGVNEQFF
TRBJ1-3 | NA | TRBD1 | TRBV29-1 | TGCAGCGTTGAAGACAGGCAGGGGGTATCTGGAAACACCATATATTTT | CSVEDRQGVSGNTIYF
TRBJ2-7 | NA | TRBD2 | TRBV7-2 | TGTGCCAGCAGCAGACTAGCGGGAACCTCCTACGAGCAGTACTTC | CASSRLAGTSYEQYF
TRBJ2-1 | NA | TRBD1 | TRBV19 | TGTGCCAGTAGTATTATGGGACAGATGCAGTTCTTC | CASSIMGQMQFF
TRBJ2-6 | NA | NA | TRBV29-1 | TGCAGCGTCCCGACAGGCTCTGGGGCCAACGTCCTGACTTTC | CSVPTGSGANVLTF
TRBJ1-3 | few | NA | TRBV9 | TGTGCCAGCAGCATTGGGGGGCTAGGAAACACCATATATTTT | CASSIGGLGNTIYF
TRBJ2-7 | NA | NA | TRBV5-1 | TGCGCCAGCAGCTTCGAGGGGATGAGCTACGAGCAGTACTTC | CASSFEGMSYEQYF
TRBJ2-1 | NA | NA | TRBV6-5 | TGTGCCAGCAGCCGGTGGGCGGTTGCCTCCTACAATGAGCAGTTCTTC | CASSRWAVASYNEQFF
TRBJ2-7 | NA | NA | TRBV2 | TGTGCCAGTAGACCATATGCAGAGTGCTACGAGCAGTACTTC | CASRPYAECYEQYF
TRBJ1-2 | once | NA | TRBV21-1 | TGTGCCAGCAGCAGGTCGGGGCCCTTCTATGGCTACACCTTC | CASSRSGPFYGYTF
TRBJ2-1 | many | TRBD2 | TRBV7-2 | TGTGCCAGCAGCTTAGCACTAGCGGGGGACAATGAGCAGTTCTTC | CASSLALAGDNEQFF
TRBJ2-6 | NA | NA | TRBV2 | TGTGCCAGCAGTGAGCGTTCAGGGATTGGGGCCAACGTCCTGACTTTC | CASSERSGIGANVLTF
TRBJ2-7 | NA | NA | TRBV29-1 | TGCAGCGCTACGGGAGCCGGAGGCTCCTACGAGCAGTACTTC | CSATGAGGSYEQYF
TRBJ1-5 | NA | NA | TRBV6-5 | TGTGCCAGCAGTTACTCTTTCATGGGACCGGCGACAACATACCAGCCCCAGCATTTT | CASSYSFMGPATTYQPQHF
TRBJ2-5 | NA | TRBD1 | TRBV24-1 | TGTGCCACCAGTGCCTCTAACCAGGGGGCTCTAGAGACCCAGTACTTC | CATSASNQGALETQYF
TRBJ2-6 | few | NA | TRBV12-3/TRBV12-4 | TGTGCCAGCAGTTGGGGTACAACTATCTCTGGGGCCAACGTCCTGACTTTC | CASSWGTTISGANVLTF
TRBJ1-1 | NA | NA | TRBV20-1 | TGCAGTGCTAGAGGGGGGGCAGGAACTGAAGCTTTCTTT | CSARGGAGTEAFF
TRBJ2-7 | few | TRBD1 | TRBV15 | TGTGCCACCAGCACATCCGGGACAGGGAGCTACGAGCAGTACTTC | CATSTSGTGSYEQYF
TRBJ1-1 | NA | NA | TRBV5-4 | TGTGCCAGCAGCTTGGGGACGGGGGCCTTCACTGAAGCTTTCTTT | CASSLGTGAFTEAFF